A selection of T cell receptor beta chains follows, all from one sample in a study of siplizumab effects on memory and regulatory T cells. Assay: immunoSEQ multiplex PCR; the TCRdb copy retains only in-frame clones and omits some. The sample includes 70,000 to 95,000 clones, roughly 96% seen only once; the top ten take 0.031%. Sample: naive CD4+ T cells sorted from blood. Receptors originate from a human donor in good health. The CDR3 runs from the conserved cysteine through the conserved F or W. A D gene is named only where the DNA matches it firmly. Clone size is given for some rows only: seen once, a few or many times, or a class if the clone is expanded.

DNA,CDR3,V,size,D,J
TGTGCCAGCAGTGCGGGGGGCGGGGAGCTGTTTTTT,CASSAGGGELFF,TRBV2,NA,TRBD2,TRBJ2-2
TGTGCCAGTAGTACCCGGACAGGGGGCGTCTATGGCTACACCTTC,CASSTRTGGVYGYTF,TRBV19,few,TRBD1,TRBJ1-2
TGTGCCAGTAGTATCCAGGTCTTCTCTGGAAACACCATATATTTT,CASSIQVFSGNTIYF,TRBV19,NA,NA,TRBJ1-3
TGTGCCAGCGTCGGACAGGGTCTTGGCTATGGCTACACCTTC,CASVGQGLGYGYTF,TRBV2,NA,TRBD1,TRBJ1-2
TGTGCCACCAGCAGAGTGGGGGGCCCCTACAATGAGCAGTTCTTC,CATSRVGGPYNEQFF,TRBV15,NA,NA,TRBJ2-1
TGTGCCAGCAGCCGAGGGAGGAACACTGAAGCTTTCTTT,CASSRGRNTEAFF,TRBV7-2,NA,NA,TRBJ1-1
TGTGCTAGTCGACAGGGCTACTCCTACGAGCAGTACTTC,CASRQGYSYEQYF,TRBV12-5,NA,TRBD1,TRBJ2-7
TGTGCCAGCAGTGAAGCGCTTGGGGGCGTCGGAGAAAAACTGTTTTTT,CASSEALGGVGEKLFF,TRBV2,NA,NA,TRBJ1-4
TGTGCCAGCAGCCGACAAGCAACTAATGAAAAACTGTTTTTT,CASSRQATNEKLFF,TRBV14,NA,NA,TRBJ1-4
TGTGCCACCAGCAGAGTTCGGACCGGTGGAAACACCATATATTTT,CATSRVRTGGNTIYF,TRBV15,NA,NA,TRBJ1-3
TGTGCCAGCAGCTTAGAGGTCCGGGAGGCTGGAAACACCATATATTTT,CASSLEVREAGNTIYF,TRBV11-2,once,NA,TRBJ1-3
TGTGCCTGGAGGGCCGGGACAGGCGCTAATGAAAAACTGTTTTTT,CAWRAGTGANEKLFF,TRBV30,NA,TRBD1,TRBJ1-4
TGTGCCAGCAGTCCCCCGGGACAGGAGCAAGAGACCCAGTACTTC,CASSPPGQEQETQYF,TRBV28,NA,TRBD1,TRBJ2-5
TGCAGTGCTAGACCGGAAGCTTTCTTT,CSARPEAFF,TRBV20-1,NA,NA,TRBJ1-1
TGTGCCAGCAGGAGACTCGCGACAGGGTTCGAGCAGTACTTC,CASRRLATGFEQYF,TRBV6-5,NA,TRBD1,TRBJ2-7
TGTGCTGCTGCAGGGGGTTCCTATAATTCACCCCTCCACTTT,CAAAGGSYNSPLHF,TRBV19,NA,TRBD1,TRBJ1-6
TGTGCCAGTAGTCTTTCAGGGGGCGCGGGTCAGCCCCAGCATTTT,CASSLSGGAGQPQHF,TRBV19,NA,TRBD1,TRBJ1-5
TGTGCCAGCAGCTTAGTCGGGTCAACTTCGAGCAATCAGCCCCAGCATTTT,CASSLVGSTSSNQPQHF,TRBV7-2,NA,NA,TRBJ1-5
TGTGCCAGTAGTACCCCCAACAGGGGGGAAGGAGAGACCCAGTACTTC,CASSTPNRGEGETQYF,TRBV19,NA,TRBD1,TRBJ2-5
TGTGCCAGCAGCCAAGATCACAGTCCCGAAGCTTTCTTT,CASSQDHSPEAFF,TRBV14,NA,NA,TRBJ1-1
TGTGCCAGCAGCTTTCCCGGGCAGGCCCTAAGTTCACCCCTCCACTTT,CASSFPGQALSSPLHF,TRBV7-2,NA,NA,TRBJ1-6
TGTGCCAGCAGCTTAGGGCCGAACACTGAAGCTTTCTTT,CASSLGPNTEAFF,TRBV11-3,few,NA,TRBJ1-1
TGTGCCAGCAGTCTTACAGCTTCTGCTAACTATGGCTACACCTTC,CASSLTASANYGYTF,TRBV6-6,NA,NA,TRBJ1-2
TGCGCCAGCAGTACAGGGGTCCAAGAGCAGCCCCAGCATTTT,CASSTGVQEQPQHF,TRBV5-1,NA,TRBD1,TRBJ1-5
TGTGCCAGTAGGGGGAGCACAGATACGCAGTATTTT,CASRGSTDTQYF,TRBV19,NA,NA,TRBJ2-3
TGCGCCAGCAGCCCTGGACAGTTACGGGAAGCTTTCTTT,CASSPGQLREAFF,TRBV5-1,once,NA,TRBJ1-1
TGTGCCAGCAGTGAGTCTTGGCGGCAAGAGACCCAGTACTTC,CASSESWRQETQYF,TRBV2,NA,NA,TRBJ2-5
TGCGCCACCAGCAGAGGTACCAGGGGACTTGAGGAGCCCCAGCATTTT,CATSRGTRGLEEPQHF,TRBV10-1,NA,NA,TRBJ1-5
TGTGCCAGCAGACCACAGGGGGCGCTTAATGAAAAACTGTTTTTT,CASRPQGALNEKLFF,TRBV2,NA,TRBD1,TRBJ1-4
TGTGCCAGCAGCTTAGGATTTACGGGGTTAGGGGAGACCCAGTACTTC,CASSLGFTGLGETQYF,TRBV11-2,NA,NA,TRBJ2-5
TGTGCCAGCAGCCCCGGGGCGGGTTCCAGCTCCTACGAGCAGTACTTC,CASSPGAGSSSYEQYF,TRBV7-8,NA,NA,TRBJ2-7
TGTGCCAGCAGCCAAGACGGTGAAAAACTGTTTTTT,CASSQDGEKLFF,TRBV7-2,NA,NA,TRBJ1-4
TGTGCCAGCAGCTGGGGCCCTCGGGAGCAGTACTTC,CASSWGPREQYF,TRBV5-6,NA,NA,TRBJ2-7
TGTGCCAGCAGTGAAGGGGGGGCAGGCGAAAAACTGTTTTTT,CASSEGGAGEKLFF,TRBV6-5,NA,NA,TRBJ1-4
TGCGCCAGCAGCCCCTCAGGGAGTTTTTCCTACGAGCAGTACTTC,CASSPSGSFSYEQYF,TRBV5-1,NA,NA,TRBJ2-7
TGTGCCTGGAGACCGGGCCGGTACGAAGCTTTCTTT,CAWRPGRYEAFF,TRBV30,few,NA,TRBJ1-1
TGTGCCAGCAGTGCCCGGACGGACTCCTACGAGCAGTACTTC,CASSARTDSYEQYF,TRBV6-5,NA,NA,TRBJ2-7
TGTGCCAGCAGCCTCTTAGGACAGGGCACAGATACGCAGTATTTT,CASSLLGQGTDTQYF,TRBV13,NA,TRBD1,TRBJ2-3
TGCGCCAGCAGCTCACAGGGGGCGCGGGGCACAGATACGCAGTATTTT,CASSSQGARGTDTQYF,TRBV5-1,NA,TRBD1,TRBJ2-3
TGTGCCAGCAGCCGGACTAGCGGGGGGGGTTTAAAAGAGACCCAGTACTTC,CASSRTSGGGLKETQYF,TRBV7-2,NA,TRBD2,TRBJ2-5
TGTGCCAGCAGCTTGGACCGGGGGGACATTCAGTACTTC,CASSLDRGDIQYF,TRBV5-6,NA,TRBD2,TRBJ2-4
TGTGCCAGCACCGACCTGGTAACTGGAAACACCATATATTTT,CASTDLVTGNTIYF,TRBV6-6,once,NA,TRBJ1-3
TGTGCCAGCAGTTACGTTCAGGGCGGTAGAGAATCACCCCTCCACTTT,CASSYVQGGRESPLHF,TRBV6-6,once,NA,TRBJ1-6
TGTGCCAGCAGCCAAGATAGGAAGACCCAGTACTTC,CASSQDRKTQYF,TRBV14,once,NA,TRBJ2-5
TGTGCCAGCAGTTTAGCGGGGGGGCGGGTAGATACGCAGTATTTT,CASSLAGGRVDTQYF,TRBV28,NA,TRBD2,TRBJ2-3
TGTGCCAGCAGTTCCTCTCGACAGGGAATAACTAATGAAAAACTGTTTTTT,CASSSSRQGITNEKLFF,TRBV27,NA,TRBD1,TRBJ1-4
TGTGCCAGCAGCCAGATTCCCAGCTCCTACAATGAGCAGTTCTTC,CASSQIPSSYNEQFF,TRBV14,NA,NA,TRBJ2-1
TGCGCCAGCAGCCCGAGTCTATGGGGAGTCGGGGATTCAGGAAACACCATATATTTT,CASSPSLWGVGDSGNTIYF,TRBV4-3,NA,NA,TRBJ1-3